The next 5 T cell receptor beta chains were all read from a single sample in a study of T cell responses to AZD1222 COVID-19 vaccine (dated by TCRdb to 2020 to 2023). Libraries came from the immunoSEQ multiplex PCR assay. TCRdb obtained this table from immuneACCESS and retained in-frame rearrangements with V and J assigned. These tables miss some clones; where compared with another copy, unresolved V genes account for less than half of the shortfall, and the remainder is unexplained. This sample gives around 210,000 clones in total; approximately 94% of them show up just once. The leading ten clones occupy roughly 1.8% of the sample. This specimen's time point label, interpreted: about 28 days (+/-7) after the second vaccine dose. The treatment or condition label here, explained by the study, means: meningococcal conjugate vaccine given as trial control. This material consisted of peripheral blood, taken 28 days after the second dose of the MenACWY control vaccine. The receptors here all came from an adult who received the MenACWY meningococcal vaccine as a control.

The gene calls are TRBV6-1 and TRBJ1-1, with 7 bases identical to TRBD1. This CDR3 contains 16 residues. Germline trimming cut 1 base from V and 0 bases from J; bases unmatched to any gene: 5. Germline CDR1 is MNHNS and CDR2 is SASEGT. CDR3 loop: CASSEEWTGLNTEAFF. The CDR3 coding sequence is TGTGCCAGCAGTGAAGAGTGGACAGGATTGAACACTGAAGCTTTCTTT.

The chain has TRBV5-6 and TRBJ2-5, with TRBD2 matching 8 bases. From germline, CDR1 is SGHDT and CDR2 YYEEEE. There are 15 residues in the CDR3. The J segment lost 5 bases and the V segment lost 3 bases, leaving 9 bases of the junction unmatched. CDR3 nucleotide sequence: TGTGCCAGCAGCTATAAGTCTAGCGGGTCGGAGACCCAGTACTTC. This translates into CASSYKSSGSETQYF. Full variable domain (missing parts from reference TRBV5-6 and TRBJ2-5): DAGVTQSPTHLIKTRGQQVTLRCSPKSGHDTVSWYQQALGQGPQFIFQYYEEEERQRGNFPDRFSGHQFPNYSSELNVNALLLGDSALYLCASSYKSSGSETQYFGPGTRLLVL.

This chain uses TRBV15 with TRBJ2-7; 7 bases align to TRBD1. This CDR3 has 14 amino acids. The ends lost 3 bases at V and 5 bases at J; junction bases unmatched: 7. CDR1 and CDR2 (germline): LNHNV, YYDKDF (reference sequence). In nucleotides, the CDR3 is TGTGCCACCAGCAGGAACAGGGGAATAGACGAGCAGTACTTC. This encodes CATSRNRGIDEQYF.

The chain employs TRBV5-1 and TRBJ2-1, with TRBD2 matching 12 bases. Germline V lookup: CDR1 SGHRS, CDR2 YFSETQ. The CDR3 has 17 amino acids. J gave up 4 bases and V 0 bases, and 5 bases lay outside the gene matches. CDR3: CASSLVTSGGIYNEQFF. In nucleotides, the CDR3 is TGCGCCAGCAGCTTGGTCACTAGCGGGGGGATATACAATGAGCAGTTCTTC.

The chain uses TRBV9 and TRBJ1-1; TRBD1 might be the D (5 bases). CDR1 and CDR2 from the germline V gene are SGDLS and YYNGEE. There are 15 residues in the CDR3. V lost 0 bases to trimming and J lost 6 bases, with 15 bases between them. The CDR3 DNA sequence: TGTGCCAGCAGCGTAGGTCAGGGTTTGGTCGCTGAAGCTTTCTTT. The encoded protein is CASSVGQGLVAEAFF. The complete variable domain, with remaining parts taken from reference TRBV9 and TRBJ1-1, reads DSGVTQTPKHLITATGQRVTLRCSPRSGDLSVYWYQQSLDQGLQFLIQYYNGEERAKGNILERFSAQQFPDLHSELNLSSLELGDSALYFCASSVGQGLVAEAFFGQGTRLTVV.